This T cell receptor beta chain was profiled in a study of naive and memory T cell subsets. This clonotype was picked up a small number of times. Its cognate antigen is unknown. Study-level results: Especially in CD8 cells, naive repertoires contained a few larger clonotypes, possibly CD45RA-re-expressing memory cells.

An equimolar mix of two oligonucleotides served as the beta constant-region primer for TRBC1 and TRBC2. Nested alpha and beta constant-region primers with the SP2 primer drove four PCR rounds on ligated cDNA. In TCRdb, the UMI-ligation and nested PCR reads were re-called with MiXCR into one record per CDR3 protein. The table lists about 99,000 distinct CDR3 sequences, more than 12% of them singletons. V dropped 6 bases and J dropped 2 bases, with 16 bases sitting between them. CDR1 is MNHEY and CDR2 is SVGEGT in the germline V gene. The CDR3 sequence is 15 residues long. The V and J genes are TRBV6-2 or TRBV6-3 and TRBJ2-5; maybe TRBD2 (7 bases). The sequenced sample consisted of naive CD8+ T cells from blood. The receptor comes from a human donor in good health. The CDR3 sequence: CASRQQQGGQETQYF. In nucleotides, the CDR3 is TGTGCCAGCAGACAACAACAGGGAGGGCAAGAGACCCAGTACTTC.